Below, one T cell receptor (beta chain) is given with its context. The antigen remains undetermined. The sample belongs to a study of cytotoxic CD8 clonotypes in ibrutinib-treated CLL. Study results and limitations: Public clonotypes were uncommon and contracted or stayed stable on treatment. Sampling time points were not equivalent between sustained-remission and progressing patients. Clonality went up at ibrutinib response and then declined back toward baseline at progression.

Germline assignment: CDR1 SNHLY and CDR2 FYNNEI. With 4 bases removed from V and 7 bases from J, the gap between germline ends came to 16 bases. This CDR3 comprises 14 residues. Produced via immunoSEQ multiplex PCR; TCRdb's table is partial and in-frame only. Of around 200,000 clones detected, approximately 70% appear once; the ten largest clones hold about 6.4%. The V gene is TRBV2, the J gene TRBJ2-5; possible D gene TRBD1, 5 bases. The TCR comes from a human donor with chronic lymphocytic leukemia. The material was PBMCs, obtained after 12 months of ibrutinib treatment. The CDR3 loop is CASSARTPPGTQYF. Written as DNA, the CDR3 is TGTGCCAGCAGTGCCAGGACACCCCCCGGGACCCAGTACTTC.